This record concerns one TCR beta chain sequence. Antigen unknown. It was with 60 Vbeta and 13 Jbeta primers that the PCR ran. The method was immunoSEQ multiplex PCR; TCRdb's version includes in-frame clones alone and lacks a portion of them. Of 100,000 to 150,000 clones listed, roughly three quarters were seen once; the top ten hold 1.1%. This record belongs to a study of cytomegalovirus exposure and HLA in healthy donors. General study results and limits: Within an earlier analysis, most TCR beta V segments proved productive either about 90% or about 30% of the time.

This CDR3 has 17 amino acids. Germline assignment: CDR1 LNHNV and CDR2 YYDKDF (reference sequence). Trimming left V 4 bases short and J 3 bases short, with 21 bases between. The TCR comes from a male donor in good health and CMV-seronegative. Source material: PBMCs. V and J are TRBV15 and TRBJ1-1, with D perhaps TRBD1 (5 bases). The DNA for the CDR3 is TGTGCCACCAGCAAGCGGGTAGGCGCCGGGGGAGACACTGAAGCTTTCTTT. Its protein product is CATSKRVGAGGDTEAFF.